Listed below are T cell receptor beta chains from one sample, sequenced in a study of beta chain features in type 1 diabetes. Here immunoSEQ multiplex PCR was the method, and the copy in TCRdb shows in-frame clones only, minus some. The sample lists around 280,000 clones; 14% to 15% were seen once. Specimen: naive CD4+ T cells from blood. Source of these receptors: a man aged 18 to 29 with type 1 diabetes. CDR3s include the opening cysteine and the closing phenylalanine or tryptophan. D genes are given only for firm matches. Clone size is given for some rows only: seen once, a few or many times, or a class if the clone is expanded.

j_call cdr3_length v_call d_call clone_size cdr3_aa cdr3_nt
TRBJ1-2 14 TRBV28 NA few CASGGGRAFYGYTF TGTGCCAGCGGGGGGGGACGGGCTTTTTATGGCTACACCTTC
TRBJ2-1 14 TRBV7-9 TRBD1 NA CASSLAGQVYEQFF TGTGCCAGCAGCTTAGCGGGACAGGTCTATGAGCAGTTCTTC
TRBJ2-5 11 TRBV28 NA NA CASHRFGIQYF TGTGCCAGCCACAGATTCGGAATCCAGTACTTC
TRBJ2-1 10 TRBV20-1 NA few CSAQREEQFF TGCAGTGCCCAGAGGGAAGAGCAGTTCTTC
TRBJ2-1 15 TRBV29-1 TRBD1 NA CSAEGGGTGYNEQFF TGCAGCGCCGAAGGGGGTGGGACAGGGTACAATGAGCAGTTCTTC
TRBJ2-1 14 TRBV5-1 NA few CASSLSADYHEQFF TGCGCCAGCAGCTTGTCGGCGGACTACCATGAGCAGTTCTTC
TRBJ2-4 12 TRBV7-2 TRBD1 NA CASSSQGNIQYF TGTGCCAGCAGCTCACAGGGGAACATTCAGTACTTC
TRBJ2-1 17 TRBV11-3 TRBD1 few CASSLAPGTGLWNEQFF TGTGCCAGCAGCTTAGCCCCCGGGACAGGGTTATGGAATGAGCAGTTCTTC
TRBJ1-2 14 TRBV15 NA few CATSRDLSVYGYTF TGTGCCACCAGCAGAGATTTGAGTGTCTATGGCTACACCTTC
TRBJ2-5 14 TRBV4-1 TRBD1 few CASSQPGQQETQYF TGCGCCAGCAGCCAACCGGGACAGCAAGAGACCCAGTACTTC
TRBJ2-1 15 TRBV4-3 NA NA CASSQDRPGRNEQFF TGCGCCAGCAGCCAAGATCGCCCGGGAAGGAATGAGCAGTTCTTC
TRBJ2-1 17 TRBV4-1 TRBD2 NA CASSQGTSGGASKEQFF TGCGCCAGCAGCCAGGGGACTAGCGGGGGGGCCTCTAAGGAGCAGTTCTTC
TRBJ1-2 18 TRBV4-3 TRBD1 few CASSQDLLQGIRGYGYTF TGCGCCAGCAGCCAAGACCTTCTGCAGGGAATCAGGGGGTATGGCTACACCTTC
TRBJ2-4 16 TRBV6-1 NA few CASSERRSSGVNIQYF TGTGCCAGCAGTGAAAGAAGGAGCTCGGGAGTGAACATTCAGTACTTC
TRBJ2-1 14 TRBV27 NA once CASSLSGLGNEQFF TGTGCCAGCAGTTTATCGGGACTCGGCAATGAGCAGTTCTTC
TRBJ1-1 12 TRBV7-2 NA NA CASSLAVAEAFF TGTGCCAGCAGCTTAGCTGTCGCTGAAGCTTTCTTT
TRBJ2-2 17 TRBV5-1 TRBD1 few CASSPGEGAANTGELFF TGCGCCAGCAGCCCCGGAGAGGGGGCGGCGAACACCGGGGAGCTGTTTTTT
TRBJ1-6 15 TRBV18 NA few CASSQTRDIGSPLHF TGTGCCAGCTCACAAACTCGGGACATTGGCTCACCCCTCCACTTT
TRBJ2-1 17 TRBV4-1 TRBD1 NA CASSRVLGQYPYNEQFF TGCGCCAGCAGCCGAGTTCTGGGACAGTACCCCTACAATGAGCAGTTCTTC
TRBJ2-3 15 TRBV7-2 NA few CASSLFLTSTDTQYF TGTGCCAGCAGCTTATTCCTGACTAGCACAGATACGCAGTATTTT
TRBJ1-3 17 TRBV28 TRBD1 NA CASSLGTGTLSGNTIYF TGTGCCAGCAGTTTAGGGACAGGCACGCTCTCTGGAAACACCATATATTTT
TRBJ1-1 10 TRBV30 NA few CAWSAPAAFF TGTGCCTGGAGTGCCCCCGCGGCTTTCTTT
TRBJ2-1 16 TRBV19 NA NA CASSLARGSSYNEQFF TGTGCCAGTAGCTTGGCTAGGGGGAGCTCCTACAATGAGCAGTTCTTC